The 31 T cell receptor beta chains listed next were all sequenced from one sample in a study of human T cells and chemical hapten exposure. Described time point: patch test 3, about 24 weeks after DPC sensitization. Regarding treatment: therapeutic diphenylcyclopropenone sensitization with weekly scalp DPC. MiXCR, applied by TCRdb to the RACE reads, yields one record per CDR3 protein. The sample holds some 110,000 distinct CDR3 sequences, 34% seen once. The input for sequencing was whole blood, taken in connection with sensitization to the hapten diphenylcyclopropenone (DPC). These receptors were taken from a man aged 35 to 55 with alopecia areata. Some clones in this sample may be carry-over from other donors' samples.

The rearrangement uses TRBV3-1 and TRBJ1-6, with 7 positions matching TRBD1. The CDR3 is 16 amino acids. With 1 base clipped from V and 6 bases from J, the junction kept 6 bases outside the gene matches. Germline-derived CDR1 and CDR2 are LGHDT and YNNKEL (reference sequence). CDR3 sequence: CASSQAATGINSPLHF. CDR3 sequence (DNA): TGTGCCAGCAGCCAAGCGGCGACAGGGATTAATTCACCCCTCCACTTT.

A note on this clonotype: One junction end does not reproduce the germline sequence, and a read error may be involved. J is TRBJ1-5 and V is TRBV6-2 or TRBV6-3; a weak D match, TRBD1 (5 bases). Germline assignment: CDR1 MNHEY and CDR2 SVGEGT. The CDR3 is 14 amino acids. The CDR3 DNA sequence: TGTGCCAGCAGGACCGGGACCTTCAATCGGCCCCAGCATTTT. Protein product: CASRTGTFNRPQHF.

The V gene is TRBV12-3 or TRBV12-4, the J gene TRBJ2-5; D is possibly TRBD1 or TRBD2 (6 bases each). V was clipped by 6 bases and J by 5 bases, with 16 bases between them. CDR3 size: 14 residues. In nucleotides, the CDR3 is TGTGCCAGCAGACACAGCGGAGGGGGGGAGACCCAGTACTTC. Its translation: CASRHSGGGETQYF.

This rearrangement joins TRBV19 to TRBJ2-1, with D perhaps TRBD1 (5 bases). Trimming pared 4 bases from V and 5 bases from J, leaving 9 bases between. The CDR3 runs 13 residues. The germline gives CDR1 LNHDA, CDR2 SQIVND (reference sequence). The CDR3 sequence: CASSRQYNNEQFF. CDR3 bases: TGTGCCAGTAGTAGACAGTATAACAATGAGCAGTTCTTC.

The CDR3 region has the DNA TGTGCCAGCAGATTAGGACAGGGGGCAGCAGATACGCAGTATTTT. Amino acid sequence: CASRLGQGAADTQYF. The rearrangement links TRBV6-2 or TRBV6-3 to TRBJ2-3; TRBD1 agrees at 11 bases. The germline CDR1 and CDR2 sequences are MNHEY and SVGEGT. The CDR3 covers 15 residues. V lost 6 bases and J lost 4; bases outside the gene matches: 6.

The chain joins TRBV6-1 to TRBJ1-5; 8 bases line up with TRBD1. CDR1 and CDR2 (germline): MNHNS, SASEGT. The CDR3 is 15 residues long. Trimming removed 1 base from V and 8 bases from J; junction bases left unmatched: 7. CDR3 sequence (DNA): TGTGCCAGCAGTGAAGGGAGGACAGGGACGAAGCCCCAGCATTTT. This gives the protein CASSEGRTGTKPQHF.

The chain has TRBV7-3 and TRBJ2-1; 11 bases map to TRBD2. The CDR3 is made up of 15 amino acids. Germline CDR1 reads SGHTA; CDR2 reads FQGTGA. The V and J ends lost 6 bases and 9 bases, in that order; junction bases with no gene match: 10. CDR3: CASRVTSGSDGEQFF. CDR3 coding DNA: TGTGCCAGCAGGGTAACTAGCGGGAGCGACGGTGAGCAGTTCTTC.

The table lists this clonotype with a few counts. The V and J genes are TRBV7-2 and TRBJ2-2; 13 bases align to TRBD2. V gave up 2 bases and J gave up 0 bases; unmatched junction bases: 3. The germline V gene encodes CDR1 SGHTA and CDR2 FQGNSA. This CDR3 has 18 residues. The CDR3: CASSLRTSGGANTGELFF. The CDR3 nucleotides read TGTGCCAGCAGCTTAAGGACTAGCGGGGGCGCGAACACCGGGGAGCTGTTTTTT. The variable domain in full, completed from reference TRBV7-2 and TRBJ2-2, reads GAGVSQSPSNKVTEKGKDVELRCDPISGHTALYWYRQSLGQGLEFLIYFQGNSAPDKSGLPSDRFSAERTGGSVSTLTIQRTQQEDSAVYLCASSLRTSGGANTGELFFGEGSRLTVL.

The chain links TRBV29-1 to TRBJ1-2, with 8 bases identical to TRBD1. Germline V gene data show CDR1 as SQVTM and CDR2 as ANQGSEA. The V and J ends lost 4 bases and 4 bases, in that order; junction bases with no gene match: 2. The CDR3 is made up of 12 amino acids. DNA of the CDR3: TGCAGCGTTGTGGACAGGGCCTATGGCTACACCTTC. Translated: CSVVDRAYGYTF.

This chain uses TRBV25-1 with TRBJ1-1; D is unresolved. Germline CDR1 and CDR2: MGHDK and SYGVNS. The CDR3 length is 12 residues. The V gene lost 0 bases and the J gene lost 11 bases, with 10 bases spanning the gap. The CDR3 is CASSEYASGAFF. For the CDR3, the DNA is TGTGCCAGCAGTGAATACGCTTCGGGGGCTTTCTTT.

The chain couples TRBV20-1 to TRBJ1-6, with D uncertain. The germline V and J ends were trimmed by 6 bases and 0 bases, with 9 bases remaining between them. The CDR3 covers 14 residues. CDR1 and CDR2 from the germline V gene are DFQATT and SNEGSKA (reference sequence). CDR3 sequence (DNA): TGCAGTGCGCTGGTGGGCTCCTATAATTCACCCCTCCACTTT. Its protein is CSALVGSYNSPLHF.

This clonotype was detected only a few times. V is TRBV6-2 or TRBV6-3 and J is TRBJ1-1, with D perhaps TRBD1 (5 bases). Germline assignment: CDR1 MNHEY and CDR2 SVGEGT. V was cut by 8 bases and J by 6 bases, with 16 bases left in between. The CDR3 sequence is 13 residues long. CDR3 residues: CASGDPPGPEAFF. The CDR3 nucleotides are TGTGCCAGCGGGGACCCTCCGGGGCCTGAAGCTTTCTTT.

There are a few counts of this clonotype. V gene TRBV5-1 combines with J gene TRBJ2-3, with a weak D call TRBD2 (5 bases). Germline CDR1 reads SGHRS; CDR2 reads YFSETQ. V lost 7 bases and J lost 0, with 9 bases in between. This CDR3 is 13 amino acids long. CDR3 loop: CASAAGSTDTQYF. The DNA for the CDR3 is TGCGCCAGCGCCGCGGGCAGCACAGATACGCAGTATTTT.

The chain joins TRBV4-3 to TRBJ1-1, with D perhaps matching TRBD1 (5 bases). The CDR3 is 16 residues long. Deletions cut 7 bases from V and 1 base from J, with 19 bases between. The germline CDR1 and CDR2 sequences are LGHNA and YSLEER. CDR3 loop: CASTLSTDAPNTEAFF. CDR3 DNA: TGCGCCAGCACCCTTTCGACAGACGCCCCGAACACTGAAGCTTTCTTT.

J is TRBJ2-2 and V is TRBV10-3; TRBD1 might be the D (6 bases). Trimming left V 6 bases short and J 5 bases short, with 19 bases between. The germline V gene encodes CDR1 ENHRY and CDR2 SYGVKD. The CDR3 loop spans 16 amino acids. CDR3 sequence (DNA): TGTGCCATCAGCGTTGCGACAGGATTTGGGACCGGGGAGCTGTTTTTT. This encodes CAISVATGFGTGELFF.

In its sample, this clonotype was seen a few times. The chain carries TRBV7-2 and TRBJ2-7, with D possibly being TRBD2 (6 bases). Germline V CDR1 and CDR2: SGHTA, FQGNSA. The CDR3 consists of 16 residues. The germline V and J ends were trimmed by 1 base and 3 bases, with 16 bases remaining between them. This chain's CDR3 is CASSLGSGGGGYEQYV. The DNA for the CDR3 is TGTGCCAGCAGCTTAGGTAGCGGAGGAGGAGGCTACGAGCAGTACGTC.

V and J are TRBV7-2 and TRBJ2-1; TRBD2 matches 12 bases. Germline V gene lookup returns CDR1 SGHTA and CDR2 FQGNSA. This CDR3 has 14 residues. The V segment lost 8 bases and the J segment 7 bases; nucleotides outside the gene matches: 6. DNA of the CDR3: TGTGCCAGCCATGGACTAGCGGGAAATAATGAGCAGTTCTTC. Its protein product is CASHGLAGNNEQFF.

The V and J genes are TRBV24-1 and TRBJ2-3, with 11 positions matching TRBD2. Germline assignment: CDR1 KGHDR and CDR2 SFDVKD. CDR3 length equals 16 residues. The V gene end was trimmed by 5 bases and the J gene end by 5 bases; junction bases not matched to a gene: 8. The CDR3 here is CATSGGTSGVQDTQYF. CDR3 sequence (DNA): TGTGCCACCAGTGGGGGGACTAGCGGCGTCCAAGATACGCAGTATTTT.

The chain couples TRBV12-3 or TRBV12-4 to TRBJ2-1; TRBD2 aligns across 9 bases. The V segment lost 3 bases and the J segment 6 bases; nucleotides outside the gene matches: 6. The CDR3 has 15 amino acids. For the CDR3, the DNA is TGTGCCAGCAGTTTGCGGGGGGGCCTCCTCAATGAGCAGTTCTTC. Amino acids: CASSLRGGLLNEQFF.

The V call is TRBV6-1, the J call TRBJ1-5; 7 bases match TRBD1. CDR1 is MNHNS and CDR2 is SASEGT in the germline V gene. V lost 3 bases, J lost 2 bases, and 13 bases stayed unmatched. The CDR3 extends over 18 amino acids. The CDR3 loop reads CASSDGKVGTVRNQPQHF. The CDR3, as DNA: TGTGCCAGCAGTGACGGTAAAGTAGGGACAGTCCGCAATCAGCCCCAGCATTTT.

In its sample, this clonotype was seen a few times. V gene TRBV29-1 combines with J gene TRBJ2-5; no firm D call. Germline V lookup: CDR1 SQVTM, CDR2 ANQGSEA. This CDR3 has 11 amino acids. Deletions cut 5 bases from V and 7 bases from J, with 11 bases between. The CDR3 sequence is CSVTRERTQYF. The CDR3 nucleotides read TGCAGCGTTACAAGGGAAAGGACCCAGTACTTC. Based on the CDR3 plus reference TRBV29-1 and TRBJ2-5, the full variable domain is SAVISQKPSRDICQRGTSLTIQCQVDSQVTMMFWYRQQPGQSLTLIATANQGSEATYESGFVIDKFPISRPNLTFSTLTVSNMSPEDSSIYLCSVTRERTQYFGPGTRLLVL.

This clonotype was seen ten or more times. This chain connects TRBV6-6 to TRBJ2-3; D unresolved. In germline, CDR1 is MNHNY, CDR2 SVGAGI (reference sequence). The CDR3 covers 14 residues. The V and J ends lost 5 bases and 0 bases respectively, with 9 bases between them. The CDR3 nucleotides read TGTGCCAGCAGTCAAACCCTTAGCACAGATACGCAGTATTTT. Translated: CASSQTLSTDTQYF.

In this sample, this clonotype turned up a few times. This chain links TRBV18 with TRBJ2-1; D may be TRBD1 (6 bases). The ends were cut back, 4 bases at V and 1 base at J, with 8 bases in the middle. The germline V gene has CDR1 KGHSH and CDR2 LQKENI. There are 14 residues in the CDR3. CDR3 amino acids: CASSLGQSYNEQFF. The CDR3, as DNA: TGTGCCAGCTCACTGGGACAATCCTACAATGAGCAGTTCTTC.

This clonotype has only a few counts. The CDR3 DNA reads as TGCAGCGGGGGGCCTAGCGCCACAGATACGCAGTATTTT. Its protein is CSGGPSATDTQYF. This sequence joins TRBV29-1 and TRBJ2-3; D possibly matches TRBD1 or TRBD2 (6 bases each). CDR1 and CDR2 (germline): SQVTM, ANQGSEA. Trimming left V 7 bases short and J 2 bases short, with 13 bases between. The CDR3 spans 13 residues.

The chain combines TRBV10-3 with TRBJ2-5; D may match TRBD1 or TRBD2 (5 bases each). The CDR3 spans 12 residues. V was shortened by 9 bases and J by 0 bases, with 8 bases between the two germline ends. Germline V CDR1 and CDR2: ENHRY, SYGVKD. Here the CDR3 DNA reads TGTGCCATACGAGGGGACCAAGAGACCCAGTACTTC. Amino acid sequence: CAIRGDQETQYF.

This clonotype appeared once. The rearrangement uses TRBV5-1 and TRBJ2-2; 9 bases are shared with TRBD2. V was clipped by 0 bases and J by 10 bases; unmatched bases: 10. The CDR3 loop spans 16 amino acids. Germline CDR1 reads SGHRS; CDR2 reads YFSETQ. The CDR3 spells CASSLAGLADSAELFF. CDR3 in DNA: TGCGCCAGCAGCTTGGCGGGACTAGCTGATTCCGCGGAGCTGTTTTTT.

This sequence joins TRBV7-2 and TRBJ2-7; TRBD1 matches 8 bases. Per the germline V gene, CDR1 is SGHTA and CDR2 is FQGNSA. With 2 bases clipped from V and 11 bases from J, the junction kept 20 bases outside the gene matches. This CDR3 is built from 17 residues. CDR3 coding DNA: TGTGCCAGCAGCTTATATCCCGGCCAGGGGGCGACCCCAACAGAGTACTTC. It encodes CASSLYPGQGATPTEYF.

The chain joins TRBV5-1 to TRBJ1-6; D not certain. The germline gives CDR1 SGHRS, CDR2 YFSETQ. Trimming cost V 4 bases and J 5 bases, with 10 bases left between them. This CDR3 spans 14 amino acids. The CDR3, as DNA: TGCGCCAGCAGCGAAGGCCCCAATAATTCACCCCTCCACTTT. Translation gives CASSEGPNNSPLHF.

This clonotype was detected many times. V gene TRBV30 combines with J gene TRBJ2-2; 11 bases fit TRBD2. The V segment lost 3 bases and the J segment 6 bases; nucleotides outside the gene matches: 6. Germline CDR1 GTSNPN, CDR2 SVGIG (reference sequence). The CDR3 spans 15 residues. CDR3: CAWRTLAGVAGELFF. In DNA, the CDR3 is TGTGCCTGGAGAACACTAGCGGGAGTTGCCGGGGAGCTGTTTTTT.

There are a few counts of this clonotype. The rearrangement uses TRBV7-2 and TRBJ2-3; 10 nucleotides match TRBD2. V lost 1 base, J lost 14 bases, and 9 bases stayed unmatched. Germline V gives CDR1 SGHTA, CDR2 FQGNSA. This CDR3 spans 14 amino acids. The CDR3 nucleotides are TGTGCCAGCAGCTTAGTCCCCAGCGGGAGGGCGCCGTATTTT. It is translated as CASSLVPSGRAPYF.

This CDR3 is CASSYSAGVQYEQYF. DNA for the CDR3: TGTGCCAGCAGTTACTCGGCGGGAGTCCAGTACGAGCAGTACTTC. The V call is TRBV6-2 or TRBV6-3, the J call TRBJ2-7; TRBD2 aligns across 7 bases. This CDR3 is 15 amino acids long. V shed 0 bases, J shed 4 bases, and the junction held 6 bases outside the gene matches. Germline CDR1 and CDR2: MNHEY and SVGEGT.